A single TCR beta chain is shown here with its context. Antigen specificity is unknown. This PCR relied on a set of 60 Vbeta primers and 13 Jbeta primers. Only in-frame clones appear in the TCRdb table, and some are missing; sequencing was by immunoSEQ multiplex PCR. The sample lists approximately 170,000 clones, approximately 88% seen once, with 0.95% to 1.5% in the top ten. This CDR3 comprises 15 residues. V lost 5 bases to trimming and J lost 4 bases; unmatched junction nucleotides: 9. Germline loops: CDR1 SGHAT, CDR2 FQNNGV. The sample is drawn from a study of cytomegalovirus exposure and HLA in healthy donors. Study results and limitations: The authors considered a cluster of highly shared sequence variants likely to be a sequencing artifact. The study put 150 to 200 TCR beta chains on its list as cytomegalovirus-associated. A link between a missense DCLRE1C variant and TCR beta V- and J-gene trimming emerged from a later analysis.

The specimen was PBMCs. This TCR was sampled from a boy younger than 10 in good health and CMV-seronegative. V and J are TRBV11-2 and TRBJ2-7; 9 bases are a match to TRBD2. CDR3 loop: CASSPVAGAPYEQYF. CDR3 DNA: TGTGCCAGCAGCCCCGTAGCGGGAGCCCCTTACGAGCAGTACTTC.